The source of this TCR beta chain is a study of T cells after yellow fever vaccination. Many counts were recorded for this clonotype. TCRdb used MiXCR to reprocess the 5' RACE reads, holding one entry per CDR3 protein. The table has about 32,000 distinct CDR3 sequences, 10% seen once. CDR3 length equals 15 residues. Per germline, CDR1 MNHEY and CDR2 SMNVEV (reference sequence). With 6 bases removed from V and 0 bases from J, the gap between germline ends came to 11 bases. The source of this sequence is a man between 18 and 35 years old who received the YFV17D yellow fever vaccine. The V and J genes are TRBV27 and TRBJ1-4; D remains unclear. The source was PBMCs, either bulk or a sorted T-cell subset (CD4+, CD8+, memory, or dextramer-sorted; not recorded which), collected more than 13 days after the first yellow fever vaccination. CDR3 residues: CASSPVWATNEKLFF. The CDR3 DNA follows: TGTGCCAGCAGCCCCGTTTGGGCAACTAATGAAAAACTGTTTTTT.